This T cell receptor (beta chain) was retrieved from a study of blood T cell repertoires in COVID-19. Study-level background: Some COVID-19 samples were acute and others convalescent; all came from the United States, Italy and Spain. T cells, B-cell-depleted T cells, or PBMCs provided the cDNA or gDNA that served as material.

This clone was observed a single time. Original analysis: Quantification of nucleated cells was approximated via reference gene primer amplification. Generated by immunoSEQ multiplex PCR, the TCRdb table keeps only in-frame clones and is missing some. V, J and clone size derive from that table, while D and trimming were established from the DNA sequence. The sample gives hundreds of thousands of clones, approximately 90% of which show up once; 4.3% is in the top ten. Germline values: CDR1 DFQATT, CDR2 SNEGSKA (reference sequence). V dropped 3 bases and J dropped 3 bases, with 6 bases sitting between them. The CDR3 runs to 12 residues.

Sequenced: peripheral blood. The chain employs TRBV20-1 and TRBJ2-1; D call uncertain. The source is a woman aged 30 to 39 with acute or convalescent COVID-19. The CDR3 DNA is TGCAGTGCTAGTTTCGGCTACAATGAGCAGTTCTTC. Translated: CSASFGYNEQFF.